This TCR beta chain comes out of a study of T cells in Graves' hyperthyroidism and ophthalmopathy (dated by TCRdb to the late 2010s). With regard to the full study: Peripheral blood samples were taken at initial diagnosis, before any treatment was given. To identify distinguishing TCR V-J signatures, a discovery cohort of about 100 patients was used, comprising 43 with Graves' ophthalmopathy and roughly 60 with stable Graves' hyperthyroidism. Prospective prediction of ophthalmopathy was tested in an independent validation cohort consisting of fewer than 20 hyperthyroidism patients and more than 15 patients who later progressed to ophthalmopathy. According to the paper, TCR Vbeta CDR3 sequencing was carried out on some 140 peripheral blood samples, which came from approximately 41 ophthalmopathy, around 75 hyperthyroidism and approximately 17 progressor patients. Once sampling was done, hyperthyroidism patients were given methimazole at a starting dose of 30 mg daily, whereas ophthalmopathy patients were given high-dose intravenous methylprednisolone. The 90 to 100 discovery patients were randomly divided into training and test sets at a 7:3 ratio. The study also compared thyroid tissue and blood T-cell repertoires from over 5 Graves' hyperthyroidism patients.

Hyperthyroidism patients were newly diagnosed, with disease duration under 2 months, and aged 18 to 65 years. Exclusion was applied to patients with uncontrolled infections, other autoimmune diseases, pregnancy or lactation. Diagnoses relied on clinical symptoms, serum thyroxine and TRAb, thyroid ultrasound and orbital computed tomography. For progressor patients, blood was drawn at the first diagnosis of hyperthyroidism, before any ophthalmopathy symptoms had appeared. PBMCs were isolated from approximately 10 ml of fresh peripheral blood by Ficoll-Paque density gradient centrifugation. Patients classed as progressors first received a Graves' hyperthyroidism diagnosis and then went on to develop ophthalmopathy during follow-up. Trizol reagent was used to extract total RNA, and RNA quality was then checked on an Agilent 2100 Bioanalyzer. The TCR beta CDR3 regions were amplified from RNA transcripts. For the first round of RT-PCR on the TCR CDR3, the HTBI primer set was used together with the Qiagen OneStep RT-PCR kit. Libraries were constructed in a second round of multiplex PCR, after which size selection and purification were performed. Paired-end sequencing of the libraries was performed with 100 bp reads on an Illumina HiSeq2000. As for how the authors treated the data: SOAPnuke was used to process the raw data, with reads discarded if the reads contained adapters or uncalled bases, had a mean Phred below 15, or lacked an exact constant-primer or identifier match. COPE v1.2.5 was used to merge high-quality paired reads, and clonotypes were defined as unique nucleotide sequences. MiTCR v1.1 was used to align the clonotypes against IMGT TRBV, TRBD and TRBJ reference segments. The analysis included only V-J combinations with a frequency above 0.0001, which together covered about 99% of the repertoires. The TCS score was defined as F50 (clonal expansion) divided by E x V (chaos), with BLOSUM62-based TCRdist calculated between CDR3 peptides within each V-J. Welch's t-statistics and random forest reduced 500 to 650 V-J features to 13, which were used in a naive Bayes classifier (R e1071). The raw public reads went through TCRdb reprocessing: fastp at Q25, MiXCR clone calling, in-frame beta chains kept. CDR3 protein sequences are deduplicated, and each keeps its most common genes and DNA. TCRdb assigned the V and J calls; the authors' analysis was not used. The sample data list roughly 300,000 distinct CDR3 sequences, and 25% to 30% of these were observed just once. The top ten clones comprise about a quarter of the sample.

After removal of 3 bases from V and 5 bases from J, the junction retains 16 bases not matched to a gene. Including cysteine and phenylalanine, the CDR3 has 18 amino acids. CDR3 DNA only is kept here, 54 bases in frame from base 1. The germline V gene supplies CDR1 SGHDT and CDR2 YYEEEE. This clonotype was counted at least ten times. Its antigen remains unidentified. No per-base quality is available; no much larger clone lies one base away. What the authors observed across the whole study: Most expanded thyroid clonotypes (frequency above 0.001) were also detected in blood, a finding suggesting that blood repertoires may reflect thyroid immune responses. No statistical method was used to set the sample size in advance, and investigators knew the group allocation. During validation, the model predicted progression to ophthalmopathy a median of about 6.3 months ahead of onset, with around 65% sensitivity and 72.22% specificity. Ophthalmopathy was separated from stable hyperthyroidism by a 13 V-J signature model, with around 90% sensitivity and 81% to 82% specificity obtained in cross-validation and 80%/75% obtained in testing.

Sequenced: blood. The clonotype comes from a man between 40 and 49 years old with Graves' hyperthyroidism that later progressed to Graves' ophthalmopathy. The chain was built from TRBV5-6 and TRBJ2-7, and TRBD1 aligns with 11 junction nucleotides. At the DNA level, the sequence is TGTGCCAGCAGCTCCGTCGGACAGGGGGCGAGGAGTCGAAACGAGCAGTACTTC. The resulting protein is CASSSVGQGARSRNEQYF.